This entry describes one T cell receptor beta chain. Amplification of TCR beta CDR3 regions was performed using RNA transcripts as template. The TCR CDR3 first-round RT-PCR relied on the HTBI primer set. TCRdb redid the calling of the multiplex PCR reads with MiXCR, one entry per CDR3 protein. This sample yields some 490,000 distinct CDR3 sequences, of which 15% to 20% are seen a single time; around 28% belongs to the top ten. This specimen belongs to a study of T cells in Graves' hyperthyroidism and ophthalmopathy. This receptor was taken from a woman in her 30s with Graves' ophthalmopathy. The sample taken for sequencing was blood.

CDR3 nucleotides: TGTGCCAGCAGCCAGGACCCCGGAGGGTCCGGCTATGGCTACACCTTC. Residues: CASSQDPGGSGYGYTF. The chain has TRBV12-3 or TRBV12-4 and TRBJ1-2; D ambiguous. Trimming stripped 6 bases from V and 4 bases from J, with 21 bases between. This CDR3 region has 16 residues.